This section outlines one TCR beta chain sequence together with its context. This sample is part of a study of blood T cell repertoires in COVID-19. About the research overall: The United States, Italy and Spain were the sources of the acute and convalescent COVID-19 samples.

This CDR3 comprises 17 residues. V lost 1 base, J lost 2 bases, and 15 bases lay in between. Germline lookup yields CDR1 MNHNS and CDR2 SASEGT. Seattle patient enrollment occurred during active infection, with longitudinal follow-up thereafter. The repertoire was sequenced with immunoSEQ multiplex PCR; TCRdb's copy has only in-frame clones and lacks some. The sample lists 150,000 to 200,000 clones; approximately 85% were seen once. The chain uses TRBV6-1 and TRBJ2-4; TRBD2 is a possible D gene (6 bases). The clonotype was recovered from a man aged 80 or over with COVID-19, enrolled during active disease. Material for sequencing was peripheral blood. This CDR3 reads CASSEDLRAGSKNIQYF. DNA for the CDR3: TGTGCCAGCAGTGAAGATCTACGTGCGGGGTCCAAAAACATTCAGTACTTC.